The next 15 T cell receptor beta chains were all read from a single sample in a study of glioma-infiltrating T cells after dendritic cell vaccination. The protocol was immunoSEQ multiplex PCR, while the TCRdb copy is restricted to in-frame clones and leaves out a portion. The table lists about 99,000 clones, roughly four fifths of them singletons. The specimen was blood, collected before dendritic cell vaccination. The source is a human donor with glioblastoma.

The rearrangement uses TRBV10-1 and TRBJ2-2; 9 bases line up with TRBD1. This CDR3 has 15 residues. With V trimmed by 4 bases and J by 5 bases, 5 bases remained unmatched. Germline assignment: CDR1 WNHNN and CDR2 SYGVQD (reference sequence). The CDR3 loop reads CASSGWTGETGELFF. The CDR3 DNA reads as TGCGCCAGCAGTGGTTGGACAGGGGAAACCGGGGAGCTGTTTTTT.

This clone was detected only once. The V call is TRBV7-6, the J call TRBJ1-6; D remains ambiguous. Trimming removed 5 bases from V and 10 bases from J, with 18 bases in between. The CDR3 is 15 amino acids. The V gene's germline CDR1 is SGHVS and CDR2 FNYEAQ. This chain's CDR3 is CASSPTRNLGSPLHF. The CDR3, as DNA: TGTGCCAGCAGCCCAACACGTAATCTGGGCTCACCCCTCCACTTT.

This rearrangement joins TRBV4-3 to TRBJ1-1, with D unclear. The CDR3 loop spans 14 amino acids. The V and J ends lost 3 bases and 1 base respectively, with 9 bases between them. CDR1 and CDR2 from the germline V gene are LGHNA and YSLEER. DNA for the CDR3: TGCGCCAGCAGCCACGCAGGTACGAACACTGAAGCTTTCTTT. This encodes CASSHAGTNTEAFF.

The chain is built from TRBV5-1 and TRBJ2-2, with 8 bases matching TRBD1. Germline V gives CDR1 SGHRS, CDR2 YFSETQ. V gave up 2 bases and J gave up 0 bases; unmatched junction bases: 12. The CDR3 loop spans 19 amino acids. The CDR3 loop reads CASSLRGYTGQANTGELFF. The CDR3 coding sequence is TGCGCCAGCAGCTTAAGAGGTTATACGGGACAGGCGAACACCGGGGAGCTGTTTTTT.

The genes are TRBV11-2 and TRBJ2-7, with a tentative D call TRBD1 (5 bases). Germline values: CDR1 SGHAT, CDR2 FQNNGV. The CDR3 has 15 residues. V was shortened by 0 bases and J by 3 bases, with 12 bases between the two germline ends. The CDR3 region is CASSLEIQGFYEQYF. In DNA, the CDR3 is TGTGCCAGCAGCTTAGAAATTCAGGGTTTCTACGAGCAGTACTTC.

A single count supports this clone. This chain joins TRBV5-6 and TRBJ2-5; 10 positions agree with TRBD2. This CDR3 region has 17 residues. Per germline, CDR1 SGHDT and CDR2 YYEEEE. Trimming at V came to 6 bases and at J to 7 bases, leaving 18 bases not matched to a gene. The CDR3, as DNA: TGTGCCAGCAAGGGTATTCGGCTAGCGGGGGTCCGGGGGACCCAGTACTTC. Its protein product is CASKGIRLAGVRGTQYF. The entire variable domain, with the rest obtained from reference TRBV5-6 and TRBJ2-5, is as follows: DAGVTQSPTHLIKTRGQQVTLRCSPKSGHDTVSWYQQALGQGPQFIFQYYEEEERQRGNFPDRFSGHQFPNYSSELNVNALLLGDSALYLCASKGIRLAGVRGTQYFGPGTRLLVL.

A single count supports this clone. This chain joins TRBV18 and TRBJ1-5; TRBD1 matches at 10 bases. The J segment lost 5 bases and the V segment lost 4 bases, leaving 11 bases of the junction unmatched. Per the germline V gene, CDR1 is KGHSH and CDR2 is LQKENI. CDR3 length: 17 residues. The CDR3 here is CASSRTVRDRGDQPQHF. In DNA, the CDR3 is TGTGCCAGCTCACGGACGGTCCGGGACAGGGGCGATCAGCCCCAGCATTTT.

The gene calls are TRBV5-1 and TRBJ1-2, with 11 bases that match TRBD1. The germline gives CDR1 SGHRS, CDR2 YFSETQ. The CDR3 runs 15 residues. Trimming took 5 bases from V and 3 from J; bases not matched to a gene: 6. The CDR3: CASRPDRGRDYGYTF. CDR3 nucleotide sequence: TGCGCCAGCAGACCGGACAGGGGGCGAGACTATGGCTACACCTTC.

Notes on this clone: At the DNA level, this CDR3 is encoded by other sequences in the same sample as well. The rearrangement joins TRBV7-9 to TRBJ1-2; D is possibly TRBD1 (5 bases). The germline CDR1 and CDR2 sequences are SEHNR and FQNEAQ (reference sequence). The CDR3 contains 13 residues. The germline V and J ends were trimmed by 2 bases and 6 bases, with 10 bases remaining between them. The CDR3 reads CASSLQGSDGYTF. The DNA of the CDR3 is TGTGCCAGCAGCTTACAGGGTTCGGATGGCTACACCTTC.

This clone was seen a few times. V usage is TRBV11-2 and J usage is TRBJ2-7; a possible D gene is TRBD1 (5 bases). Trimming stripped 3 bases from V and 5 bases from J, with 8 bases between. CDR3 length: 12 residues. The V gene's germline CDR1 is SGHAT and CDR2 FQNNGV. As DNA, the CDR3 is TGTGCCAGCAGCTTCGACAGCCACGAGCAGTACTTC. It encodes CASSFDSHEQYF.

On this clone itself: Just one base apart from a much larger clone, this may be a read error. The chain uses TRBV27 and TRBJ1-5; D remains ambiguous. CDR3 length equals 13 residues. CDR1 and CDR2 (germline): MNHEY, SMNVEV (reference sequence). V was clipped by 6 bases and J by 1 base, with 7 bases between them. The CDR3 spells CASSPGSNQPQHF. The CDR3 bases are TGTGCCAGCAGCCCGGGGAGCAATCAGCCCCAGCATTTT.

The rearrangement joins TRBV4-3 to TRBJ2-7; TRBD2 matches at 10 bases. The V gene's germline CDR1 is LGHNA and CDR2 YSLEER. The CDR3 is made up of 17 amino acids. J was trimmed by 4 bases and V by 4 bases; bases with no gene match: 13. This CDR3 is CASSRSVAGGGLYEQYF. CDR3 DNA sequence: TGCGCCAGCAGCCGGTCTGTAGCGGGGGGCGGGCTTTACGAGCAGTACTTC.

The chain joins TRBV6-5 to TRBJ1-5, with a tentative D call TRBD1 (5 bases). Germline lookup yields CDR1 MNHEY and CDR2 SVGAGI. This CDR3 comprises 15 residues. The germline V and J ends were trimmed by 4 bases and 1 base, with 11 bases remaining between them. CDR3 DNA: TGTGCCAGCAGTTCAGGGCGTTGGAGCAATCAGCCCCAGCATTTT. Protein: CASSSGRWSNQPQHF.

This clone appeared once. The rearrangement uses TRBV11-2 and TRBJ2-2, with TRBD2 identical over 8 bases. There are 17 residues in the CDR3. Germline trimming cut 4 bases from V and 5 bases from J; bases unmatched to any gene: 12. Germline assignment: CDR1 SGHAT and CDR2 FQNNGV. Written as DNA, the CDR3 is TGTGCCAGCAGCTCCAATAAAAACACGGGAGGGACCGGGGAGCTGTTTTTT. Translation: CASSSNKNTGGTGELFF. The complete variable domain, with remaining parts taken from reference TRBV11-2 and TRBJ2-2, reads EAGVAQSPRYKIIEKRQSVAFWCNPISGHATLYWYQQILGQGPKLLIQFQNNGVVDDSQLPKDRFSAERLKGVDSTLKIQPAKLEDSAVYLCASSSNKNTGGTGELFFGEGSRLTVL.

To note about this clone: The junction departs from germline at one end; a sequencing error may be responsible. The rearrangement joins TRBV5-1 to TRBJ1-5, with a possible D match to TRBD1 (5 bases). The CDR3 totals 14 residues. Germline CDR1 and CDR2: SGHRS and YFSETQ. CDR3 in amino acids: CASSSAGSSQPQHF. CDR3 nucleotide sequence: TGTGCCAGCAGCTCTGCAGGGTCGAGCCAGCCCCAGCATTTT.